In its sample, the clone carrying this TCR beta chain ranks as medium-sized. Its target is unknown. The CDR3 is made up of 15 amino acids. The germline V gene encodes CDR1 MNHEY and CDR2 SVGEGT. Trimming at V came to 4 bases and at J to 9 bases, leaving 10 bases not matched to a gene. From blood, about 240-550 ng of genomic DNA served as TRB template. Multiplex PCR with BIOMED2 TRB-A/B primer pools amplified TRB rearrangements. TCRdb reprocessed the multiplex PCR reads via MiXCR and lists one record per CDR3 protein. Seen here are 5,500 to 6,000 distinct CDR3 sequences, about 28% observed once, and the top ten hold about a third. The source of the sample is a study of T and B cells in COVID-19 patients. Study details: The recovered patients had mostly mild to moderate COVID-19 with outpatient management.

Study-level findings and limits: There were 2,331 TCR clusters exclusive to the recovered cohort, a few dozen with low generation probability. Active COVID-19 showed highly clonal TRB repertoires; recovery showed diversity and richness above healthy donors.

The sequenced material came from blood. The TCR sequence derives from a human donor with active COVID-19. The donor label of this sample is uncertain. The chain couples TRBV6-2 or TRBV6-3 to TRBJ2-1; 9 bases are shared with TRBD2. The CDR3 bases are TGTGCCAGCAGTTTAGCGGGAGTAAGTGGGGGTGAGCAGTTCTTC. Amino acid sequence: CASSLAGVSGGEQFF.